This TCR beta chain emerged from a study of control samples from healthy donors and cancer patients. This clone was recorded a few times. Sequencing was performed with immunoSEQ multiplex PCR; in TCRdb, only in-frame clones are kept and a portion is missing. The sample has 350,000 to 450,000 clones, more than 80% seen once; the top ten hold around 6.4%. The CDR3 length is 14 residues. Per the germline V gene, CDR1 is GTSNPN and CDR2 is SVGIG (reference sequence). The germline V and J ends were trimmed by 1 base and 2 bases, with 9 bases remaining between them. The sample comprised PBMCs. The V call is TRBV30, the J call TRBJ1-3; D is ambiguous. The TCR was taken from a man aged 35-49 years with head and neck cancer. CDR3 residues: CAWSDGGTGNTIYF. The DNA of the CDR3 is TGTGCCTGGAGTGATGGAGGGACTGGAAACACCATATATTTT.